The 20 T cell receptor beta chains below come from one sample, sequenced in a study of blood T cell repertoires in COVID-19. TCRdb keeps only in-frame clones here, not all; method: immunoSEQ multiplex PCR. The sample has 140,000 to 150,000 clones; more than 75% are singletons. Sequencing input: peripheral blood. The receptors were gathered from a man between 60 and 70 years old with acute or convalescent COVID-19.

The rearrangement links TRBV6-5 to TRBJ1-2, with D tentatively TRBD1 (5 bases). The CDR3 is 16 amino acids. Per the germline V gene, CDR1 is MNHEY and CDR2 is SVGAGI. Trimming removed 0 bases at V and 4 bases at J, with 15 bases between. The CDR3 reads CASSYSKAGRPYGYTF. The CDR3 region has the DNA TGTGCCAGCAGTTACTCGAAGGCAGGGCGCCCCTATGGCTACACCTTC.

The J gene is TRBJ2-3, the V gene TRBV5-6; D is undetermined. The CDR3 loop spans 15 amino acids. Germline CDR1 SGHDT, CDR2 YYEEEE. Trimming took off 2 bases at V and 1 base at J, with 11 bases between the two ends. CDR3 DNA sequence: TGTGCCAGCAGCTTTTTCTTCAGCGGCACAGATACGCAGTATTTT. This gives the protein CASSFFFSGTDTQYF. Using reference TRBV5-6 and TRBJ2-3 for the parts outside the CDR3, the full variable domain is DAGVTQSPTHLIKTRGQQVTLRCSPKSGHDTVSWYQQALGQGPQFIFQYYEEEERQRGNFPDRFSGHQFPNYSSELNVNALLLGDSALYLCASSFFFSGTDTQYFGPGTRLTVL.

The CDR3 DNA reads as TGTGCCATCTATCGGGGATCCAATGGCGAGCAGTACTTC. It codes for CAIYRGSNGEQYF. The V gene is TRBV10-3, the J gene TRBJ2-7; TRBD2 is a possible D gene (5 bases). V was pared by 8 bases and J by 6 bases, with 17 bases between. CDR3 length: 13 amino acids. Germline V lookup: CDR1 ENHRY, CDR2 SYGVKD.

The chain combines TRBV7-9 with TRBJ2-5; 10 positions agree with TRBD1. This CDR3 contains 16 residues. The germline V gene has CDR1 SEHNR and CDR2 FQNEAQ (reference sequence). V lost 3 bases, J lost 3 bases, and 7 bases stayed unmatched. The CDR3 DNA reads TGTGCCAGCAGCTTCGGGGACAGGGGAAGGGAAGAGACCCAGTACTTC. It encodes CASSFGDRGREETQYF.

This rearrangement joins TRBV5-4 to TRBJ2-1; D gene unclear. Per germline, CDR1 SGHNT and CDR2 YYREEE (reference sequence). The CDR3 extends over 14 amino acids. V shed 6 bases and J shed 8 bases, with 18 bases lying between them. The CDR3 bases are TGTGCCAGCATCCTAATTAGCCCCCTCGATGAGCAGTTCTTC. Protein: CASILISPLDEQFF.

The gene calls are TRBV7-8 and TRBJ1-5; D is possibly TRBD1 (6 bases). There are 12 residues in the CDR3. Germline CDR1 is SGHVS and CDR2 is FQNEAQ. Trimming removed 5 bases from V and 9 bases from J, with 11 bases in between. Written as DNA, the CDR3 is TGTGCCAGCAGCCCCAGGGGCGCGCCCCAGCATTTT. It is translated as CASSPRGAPQHF.

V is TRBV6-6 and J is TRBJ2-7; TRBD1 aligns across 7 bases. CDR1 is MNHNY, CDR2 SVGAGI, per germline (reference sequence). The CDR3 contains 14 residues. V lost 7 bases, J lost 5 bases, and 11 bases stayed unmatched. DNA for the CDR3: TGTGCCAGCACCCGACAGGGTAAAGGCCACGAGCAGTACTTC. This encodes CASTRQGKGHEQYF.

This clone was found a few times. The chain has TRBV7-3 and TRBJ2-3; 8 bases fit TRBD1. From germline, CDR1 is SGHTA and CDR2 FQGTGA. The V and J ends lost 5 bases and 5 bases, in that order; junction bases with no gene match: 15. The CDR3 spans 17 residues. In nucleotides, the CDR3 is TGTGCCAGCAGCATCAGCCCCGGGACAGGCGCAATAGATACGCAGTATTTT. Amino acids: CASSISPGTGAIDTQYF. Full variable domain (outside the CDR3, taken from reference TRBV7-3 and TRBJ2-3): GAGVSQTPSNKVTEKGKYVELRCDPISGHTALYWYRQSLGQGPEFLIYFQGTGAADDSGLPNDRFFAVRPEGSVSTLKIQRTERGDSAVYLCASSISPGTGAIDTQYFGPGTRLTVL.

Points on this clone: Germline is not matched at one junction end, which may reflect a read error. The CDR3: CASSSGLAGAGETQYF. The CDR3 DNA sequence: TGTGCTAGCAGCTCGGGACTAGCGGGAGCGGGGGAGACCCAGTACTTC. This sequence joins TRBV7-7 and TRBJ2-5; 14 bases match TRBD2. CDR3 length equals 16 residues. Looked up from germline, CDR1 is SSHAT and CDR2 is FNYEAQ (reference sequence).

The J gene is TRBJ2-1, the V gene TRBV7-8, with D possibly matching TRBD1 (5 bases). The germline V gene encodes CDR1 SGHVS and CDR2 FQNEAQ. The length of the CDR3 is 14 residues. The V gene lost 5 bases and the J gene lost 8 bases, with 16 bases spanning the gap. In DNA form, the CDR3 reads TGTGCCAGCAGCCACAGGCTAGAAAGGGATGAGCAGTTCTTC. This sequence encodes CASSHRLERDEQFF.

The rearrangement joins TRBV6-5 to TRBJ1-2, with D perhaps matching TRBD1 (6 bases). The CDR3 is made up of 13 amino acids. Trimming pared 5 bases from V and 4 bases from J, leaving 11 bases between. Germline V lookup: CDR1 MNHEY, CDR2 SVGAGI. In DNA form, the CDR3 reads TGTGCCAGCAGTCGCACAGGGACCTATGGCTACACCTTC. It is translated as CASSRTGTYGYTF.

The gene calls are TRBV6-5 and TRBJ2-3; D not resolved. Germline V lookup: CDR1 MNHEY, CDR2 SVGAGI. This CDR3 contains 13 residues. The V and J ends lost 7 bases and 3 bases respectively, with 11 bases between them. As DNA, the CDR3 is TGTGCCAGCATTCAGAAATCAACAGATACGCAGTATTTT. The encoded protein is CASIQKSTDTQYF.

The chain combines TRBV10-3 with TRBJ1-1; tentative D call: TRBD1 (5 bases). Trimming shortened V by 5 bases and J by 0 bases, and 7 bases separated the two germline ends. There are 13 residues in the CDR3. CDR1 and CDR2 from the germline V gene are ENHRY and SYGVKD. In nucleotides, the CDR3 is TGTGCCATCAGTAAGGACATGAACACTGAAGCTTTCTTT. Translating gives CAISKDMNTEAFF.

J is TRBJ1-2 and V is TRBV2, with TRBD1 matching over 7 bases. Germline V gene lookup returns CDR1 SNHLY and CDR2 FYNNEI. After removal of 9 bases from V and 0 bases from J, the junction contained 4 bases not matched to a gene. This CDR3 is built from 13 residues. The CDR3 sequence: CARQGRANYGYTF. In DNA, the CDR3 is TGTGCCAGACAGGGGAGAGCTAACTATGGCTACACCTTC.

The chain couples TRBV14 to TRBJ2-3, with TRBD2 identical over 9 bases. Germline CDR1 SGHDN, CDR2 FVKESK. The CDR3 covers 15 residues. V was clipped by 4 bases and J by 4 bases; unmatched bases: 6. As DNA, the CDR3 is TGTGCCAGCAGCCGGAGTAGCGGGGGCGCAGATACGCAGTATTTT. It is translated as CASSRSSGGADTQYF.

The rearrangement uses TRBV5-1 and TRBJ1-4, with D possibly TRBD1 on 6 matching bases. Trimming removed 4 bases from V and 6 bases from J, with 13 bases in between. Germline CDR1 is SGHRS and CDR2 is YFSETQ. The CDR3 runs 14 residues. The CDR3 sequence is CASSQVGADEKLFF. The CDR3, as DNA: TGCGCCAGCAGCCAGGTGGGGGCGGATGAAAAACTGTTTTTT.

The chain couples TRBV7-8 to TRBJ2-7, with 8 bases aligning to TRBD1. The CDR3 length is 14 residues. Germline V gene lookup returns CDR1 SGHVS and CDR2 FQNEAQ. After removal of 5 bases from V and 8 bases from J, the junction contained 11 bases not matched to a gene. The CDR3 DNA follows: TGTGCCAGCAGCCCAGGGGGCGGGTTGTTTCAGCAGTACTTC. Protein sequence: CASSPGGGLFQQYF.

V and J are TRBV9 and TRBJ1-6; 8 bases are shared with TRBD1. V lost 5 bases to trimming and J lost 9 bases; unmatched junction nucleotides: 10. This CDR3 comprises 15 residues. Germline V lookup: CDR1 SGDLS, CDR2 YYNGEE. Here the CDR3 DNA reads TGTGCCAGCAGTCAAGGACAGGGATTGGGTTCACCCCTCCACTTT. This sequence encodes CASSQGQGLGSPLHF.

J is TRBJ2-1 and V is TRBV5-1; perhaps TRBD2 as D (6 bases). Between the trimmed V and J ends, which lost 4 bases and 7 bases, there was a span of 18 bases. The germline CDR1 and CDR2 sequences are SGHRS and YFSETQ. This CDR3 is 15 amino acids long. CDR3 nucleotide sequence: TGCGCCAGCAGCCAGGGACTTAGCCTGGGGAATGAGCAGTTCTTC. As protein: CASSQGLSLGNEQFF.

The chain has TRBV30 and TRBJ2-7, with 10 bases identical to TRBD1. The germline gives CDR1 GTSNPN, CDR2 SVGIG (reference sequence). The CDR3 contains 14 residues. The J segment lost 3 bases and the V segment lost 0 bases, leaving 2 bases of the junction unmatched. CDR3 coding DNA: TGTGCCTGGAGTGTAGGGGACAGGGGCTACGAGCAGTACTTC. This translates into CAWSVGDRGYEQYF.